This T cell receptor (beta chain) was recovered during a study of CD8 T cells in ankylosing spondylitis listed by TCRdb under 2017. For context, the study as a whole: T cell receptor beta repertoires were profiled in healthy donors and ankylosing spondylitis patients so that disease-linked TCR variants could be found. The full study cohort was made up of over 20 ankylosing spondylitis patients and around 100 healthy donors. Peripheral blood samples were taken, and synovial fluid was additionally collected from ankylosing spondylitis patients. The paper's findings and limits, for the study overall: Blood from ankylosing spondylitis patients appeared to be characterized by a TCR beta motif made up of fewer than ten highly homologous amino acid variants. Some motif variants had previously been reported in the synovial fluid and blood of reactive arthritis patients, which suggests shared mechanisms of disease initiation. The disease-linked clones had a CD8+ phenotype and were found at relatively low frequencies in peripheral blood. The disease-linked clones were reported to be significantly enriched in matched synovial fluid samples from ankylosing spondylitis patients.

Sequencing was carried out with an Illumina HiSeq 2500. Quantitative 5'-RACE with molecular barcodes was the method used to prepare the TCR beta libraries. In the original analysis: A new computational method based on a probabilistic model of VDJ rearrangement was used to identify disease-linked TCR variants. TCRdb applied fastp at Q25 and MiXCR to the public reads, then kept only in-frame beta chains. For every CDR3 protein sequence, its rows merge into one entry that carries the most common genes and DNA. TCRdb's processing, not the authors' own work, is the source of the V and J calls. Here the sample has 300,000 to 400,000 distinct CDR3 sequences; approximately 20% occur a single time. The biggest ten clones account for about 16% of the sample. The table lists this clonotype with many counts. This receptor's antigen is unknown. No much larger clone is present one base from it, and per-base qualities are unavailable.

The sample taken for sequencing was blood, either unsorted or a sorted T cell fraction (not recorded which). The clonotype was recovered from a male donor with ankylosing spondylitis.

Read as DNA, the sequence is TGCAGTGCGAGGCGAGGGGGGGGCACAGATACGCAGTATTTT. This is translated as CSARRGGGTDTQYF. The receptor chain draws on TRBV20-1 and TRBJ2-3; a tentative D call is TRBD2 (7 bases match). CDR1 and CDR2, per the germline V gene (reference sequence), are DFQATT and SNEGSKA. CDR3 length: 14 amino acids, cysteine to phenylalanine. The retained sequence is limited to the CDR3, 42 bases, with the frame set at the first base. V sheds 6 bases and J sheds 1 base, leaving 14 bases between their ends.